These 16 T cell receptor beta chains were all obtained from the same sample, sequenced in a study of blood T cell repertoires in COVID-19. TCRdb's copy holds only in-frame clones and misses some; the assay was immunoSEQ multiplex PCR. The sample lists approximately 92,000 clones; about 83% were seen once. What was sequenced was peripheral blood. These receptors came from a woman aged 55-70 years with COVID-19, enrolled during active disease.

This chain uses TRBV18 with TRBJ1-1; D is undetermined. CDR1 is KGHSH, CDR2 LQKENI, per germline. This CDR3 spans 13 amino acids. Trimming left V 2 bases short and J 3 bases short, with 7 bases between. The CDR3 DNA reads TGTGCCAGCTCACCAGGGCAGGACACTGAAGCTTTCTTT. It encodes CASSPGQDTEAFF.

The V gene is TRBV6-5, the J gene TRBJ2-2, with D perhaps TRBD1 (5 bases). CDR3 length equals 15 residues. The germline CDR1 and CDR2 sequences are MNHEY and SVGAGI. The V end was cut by 8 bases, the J end by 8 bases, with 21 bases between. The CDR3 loop is CASRRTRVLVGELFF. CDR3 nucleotides: TGTGCCAGCCGACGGACCAGGGTATTGGTGGGGGAGCTGTTTTTT.

V and J are TRBV3-1 (or the pseudogene TRBV3-2) and TRBJ1-4; D may be TRBD1 (5 bases). The CDR3 has 14 residues. Germline CDR1 and CDR2: LGHDT and YNNKEL (reference sequence). The ends were cut back, 0 bases at V and 8 bases at J, with 10 bases in the middle. The CDR3 nucleotides are TGTGCCAGCAGCCAAGATCAGGGAGGGGAAAAACTGTTTTTT. It yields the protein CASSQDQGGEKLFF.

The CDR3 sequence is CAQRNTGGSRLNTEAFF. CDR3 nucleotide sequence: TGTGCCCAAAGAAACACAGGGGGCTCGCGGCTGAACACTGAAGCTTTCTTT. The genes are TRBV30 and TRBJ1-1, with 9 bases aligning to TRBD1. The germline CDR1 and CDR2 sequences are GTSNPN and SVGIG (reference sequence). With V trimmed by 8 bases and J by 0 bases, 16 bases remained unmatched. CDR3 length equals 17 residues.

The chain joins TRBV29-1 to TRBJ1-2; 10 bases are shared with TRBD1. Per the germline V gene, CDR1 is SQVTM and CDR2 is ANQGSEA. The CDR3 contains 13 residues. The junction had 6 bases not matched to a gene; V was cut back by 4 bases and J by 7 bases. Written as DNA, the CDR3 is TGCAGCGTTGTGACAGGGGGCTCGGGTGGCTACACCTTC. Its translation: CSVVTGGSGGYTF. Using reference TRBV29-1 and TRBJ1-2 for the parts outside the CDR3, the full variable domain is SAVISQKPSRDICQRGTSLTIQCQVDSQVTMMFWYRQQPGQSLTLIATANQGSEATYESGFVIDKFPISRPNLTFSTLTVSNMSPEDSSIYLCSVVTGGSGGYTFGSGTRLTVV.

The V and J genes are TRBV2 and TRBJ1-4, with TRBD1 matching 9 bases. The CDR3 is 14 amino acids. J lost 5 bases, V lost 6 bases, and 4 bases had no gene match. Germline V gene sequence: CDR1 SNHLY, CDR2 FYNNEI. This chain's CDR3 is CASRLDRGNEKLFF. CDR3 sequence (DNA): TGTGCCAGCAGGTTGGACAGGGGCAATGAAAAACTGTTTTTT.

This CDR3 is CASSGQVGAYGYTF. DNA for the CDR3: TGTGCCAGCAGTGGACAGGTGGGGGCCTATGGCTACACCTTC. This chain joins TRBV6-2 or TRBV6-3 and TRBJ1-2; 7 bases map to TRBD1. CDR1 MNHEY and CDR2 SVGEGT come from the germline V gene. Trimming at V came to 5 bases and at J to 4 bases, leaving 7 bases not matched to a gene. This CDR3 contains 14 residues.

The genes are TRBV3-1 (or the pseudogene TRBV3-2) and TRBJ2-3; 8 positions match TRBD2. Unmatched junction bases numbered 5, after V lost 6 bases and J lost 0 bases. The CDR3 spans 15 residues. Germline V gene data show CDR1 as LGHDT and CDR2 as YNNKEL (reference sequence). CDR3 in amino acids: CASSTAGDSTDTQYF. DNA for the CDR3: TGTGCCAGCAGTACAGCGGGGGACAGCACAGATACGCAGTATTTT.

This clone was seen a single time. The rearrangement joins TRBV25-1 to TRBJ2-3; 7 bases are shared with TRBD1. The CDR3 has 15 amino acids. The V and J ends lost 4 bases and 3 bases, in that order; junction bases with no gene match: 7. Germline values: CDR1 MGHDK, CDR2 SYGVNS. In DNA form, the CDR3 reads TGTGCCAGCAGTGCATCCGGGACAGTAACAGATACGCAGTATTTT. Residues: CASSASGTVTDTQYF. The variable domain in full, with the rest retrieved from reference TRBV25-1 and TRBJ2-3, is EADIYQTPRYLVIGTGKKITLECSQTMGHDKMYWYQQDPGMELHLIHYSYGVNSTEKGDLSSESTVSRIRTEHFPLTLESARPSHTSQYLCASSASGTVTDTQYFGPGTRLTVL.

This clone was found a few times. V usage is TRBV28 and J usage is TRBJ2-7, with D unclear. The CDR3 spans 13 residues. The germline gives CDR1 MDHEN, CDR2 SYDVKM. The V end was cut by 4 bases, the J end by 6 bases, with 13 bases between. The CDR3: CASSSPDLGEQYF. CDR3 sequence (DNA): TGTGCCAGCAGTTCCCCCGATCTCGGCGAGCAGTACTTC. Looking up the rest from reference TRBV28 and TRBJ2-7 gives the full variable domain: DVKVTQSSRYLVKRTGEKVFLECVQDMDHENMFWYRQDPGLGLRLIYFSYDVKMKEKGDIPEGYSVSREKKERFSLILESASTNQTSMYLCASSSPDLGEQYFGPGTRLTVT.

The rearrangement joins TRBV30 to TRBJ2-7; 9 bases agree with TRBD1. CDR3 size: 14 residues. Germline CDR1 and CDR2: GTSNPN and SVGIG (reference sequence). With V trimmed by 5 bases and J by 5 bases, 10 bases remained unmatched. The CDR3 DNA reads as TGTGCCTGGGGAGTTGGGGACAGGGTTGACGAGCAGTACTTC. Translating gives CAWGVGDRVDEQYF.

The gene calls are TRBV30 and TRBJ1-1, with a tentative D call TRBD1 (6 bases). CDR3 size: 15 residues. V shed 4 bases and J shed 1 base, with 16 bases lying between them. Germline V gene lookup returns CDR1 GTSNPN and CDR2 SVGIG (reference sequence). CDR3 amino acids: CAWIGGRITNTEAFF. CDR3 DNA: TGTGCCTGGATTGGGGGCAGGATAACGAACACTGAAGCTTTCTTT.

This clone was recorded only once. The rearrangement joins TRBV11-2 to TRBJ1-5; no clear D gene. Germline lookup yields CDR1 SGHAT and CDR2 FQNNGV. V shed 1 base and J shed 6 bases, with 7 bases lying between them. This CDR3 contains 13 residues. CDR3 in DNA: TGTGCCAGCAGCTTAGCTCCCGGTCAGCCCCAGCATTTT. This sequence encodes CASSLAPGQPQHF.

The V and J genes are TRBV27 and TRBJ2-5; 7 nucleotides line up with TRBD2. The CDR3 is 15 amino acids. With 6 bases clipped from V and 5 bases from J, the junction kept 12 bases outside the gene matches. Germline values: CDR1 MNHEY, CDR2 SMNVEV (reference sequence). The DNA of the CDR3 is TGTGCCAGCAGCAAAACGTGGGGGGGAGGGGAGACCCAGTACTTC. Amino acids: CASSKTWGGGETQYF.

The chain uses TRBV3-1 (or the pseudogene TRBV3-2) and TRBJ2-7, with D maybe TRBD2 (6 bases). This CDR3 is built from 13 residues. CDR1 LGHDT and CDR2 YNNKEL come from the germline V gene (reference sequence). The ends were cut back, 4 bases at V and 2 bases at J, with 9 bases in the middle. The CDR3 region is CASSRLETYEQYF. In DNA form, the CDR3 reads TGTGCCAGCAGCCGACTAGAGACCTACGAGCAGTACTTC.

The chain employs TRBV6-1 and TRBJ2-7; D gene unclear. CDR1 is MNHNS and CDR2 is SASEGT in the germline V gene. V was clipped by 0 bases and J by 0 bases, with 9 bases between them. The CDR3 covers 15 residues. The CDR3 spells CASSEAGGSSYEQYF. The CDR3, as DNA: TGTGCCAGCAGTGAAGCTGGCGGCTCCTCCTACGAGCAGTACTTC.